These T cell receptor beta chains were read from a single sample in a study of CD8 T cells in Susac syndrome. TCRdb re-called the immunoSEQ multiplex PCR reads with MiXCR, one entry per CDR3 protein. This sample yields over 350,000 distinct CDR3 sequences, of which approximately 85% are seen a single time; roughly 0.1% belongs to the top ten. The sequenced sample consisted of CD8+ T cells from PBMCs. These receptors all come from a human donor with multiple sclerosis. Each CDR3 is given with its conserved first and last residue. The order of the fields is J gene, clone size, V gene, D gene, CDR3 DNA, CDR3 protein. D genes are given only for firm matches. The size of a clone is reported for some rows only, either as once, few or many, or as a class for expanded clones.

j_call: TRBJ1-2
clone_size: NA
v_call: TRBV6-6
d_call: NA
cdr3_nt: TGTGCCAGCAGTTACGCTGGACAGCCCTATGGCTACACCTTC
cdr3_aa: CASSYAGQPYGYTF

j_call: TRBJ2-1
clone_size: NA
v_call: TRBV6-6
d_call: NA
cdr3_nt: TGTGCCAGCAGTTACAAACAGGCTTATTCCGATGAGCAGTTCTTC
cdr3_aa: CASSYKQAYSDEQFF

j_call: TRBJ1-2
clone_size: NA
v_call: TRBV18
d_call: TRBD1
cdr3_nt: TGTGCCAGCTCACCATACCAGTTAGGGACAGCAGCTAACTATGGCTACACCTTC
cdr3_aa: CASSPYQLGTAANYGYTF

j_call: TRBJ1-6
clone_size: NA
v_call: TRBV5-1
d_call: TRBD1
cdr3_nt: TGCGCCAGCAGCTGGACAGGGGGTGGTAATTCACCCCTCCACTTT
cdr3_aa: CASSWTGGGNSPLHF

j_call: TRBJ2-3
clone_size: NA
v_call: TRBV7-9
d_call: TRBD2
cdr3_nt: TGTGCCAGCAGCTTAACTAGCGGCCATGGTGGGGATACGCAGTATTTT
cdr3_aa: CASSLTSGHGGDTQYF

j_call: TRBJ1-1
clone_size: NA
v_call: TRBV6-1
d_call: NA
cdr3_nt: TGTGCCAGCCCCGAGGGGCTGATAGCTTTCTTT
cdr3_aa: CASPEGLIAFF

j_call: TRBJ2-1
clone_size: NA
v_call: TRBV2
d_call: TRBD2
cdr3_nt: TGTGCCAGCGAGAGGCTAGCGGGGGACCCACTCGTATACAATGAGCAGTTCTTC
cdr3_aa: CASERLAGDPLVYNEQFF

j_call: TRBJ1-1
clone_size: NA
v_call: TRBV4-1
d_call: NA
cdr3_nt: TGCGCCAGCAGCCAAGGATCGGACGGGAACACTGAAGCTTTCTTT
cdr3_aa: CASSQGSDGNTEAFF

j_call: TRBJ1-1
clone_size: NA
v_call: TRBV5-1
d_call: NA
cdr3_nt: TGCGCCAGCAGCACGTTCGGGGGAGAGACTGAAGCTTTCTTT
cdr3_aa: CASSTFGGETEAFF

j_call: TRBJ1-1
clone_size: NA
v_call: TRBV11-2
d_call: NA
cdr3_nt: TGTGCCAGCAGCTTAGAACAGAACACTGAAGCTTTCTTT
cdr3_aa: CASSLEQNTEAFF

j_call: TRBJ2-1
clone_size: NA
v_call: TRBV6-2/TRBV6-3
d_call: TRBD2
cdr3_nt: TGTGCCAGCGGAGGGACTAGCGTCTACAATGAGCAGTTCTTC
cdr3_aa: CASGGTSVYNEQFF

j_call: TRBJ1-1
clone_size: NA
v_call: TRBV27
d_call: TRBD1
cdr3_nt: TGTGCCAGCAGTTTGACAGGGGGCGATGAAGCTTTCTTT
cdr3_aa: CASSLTGGDEAFF

j_call: TRBJ1-1
clone_size: once
v_call: TRBV6-5
d_call: NA
cdr3_nt: TGTGCCAGCAGAAGGACACCTCCGAACACTGAAGCTTTCTTT
cdr3_aa: CASRRTPPNTEAFF

j_call: TRBJ2-7
clone_size: NA
v_call: TRBV27
d_call: TRBD1
cdr3_nt: TGTGCCAGCAGTCCGAACCCGGGACAGGCACTCTACGAGCAGTACTTC
cdr3_aa: CASSPNPGQALYEQYF

j_call: TRBJ1-2
clone_size: NA
v_call: TRBV12-3/TRBV12-4
d_call: NA
cdr3_nt: TGTGCCAGCAGTTTAGCGTGGACGGAACACTATGGCTACACCTTC
cdr3_aa: CASSLAWTEHYGYTF

j_call: TRBJ2-5
clone_size: NA
v_call: TRBV12-3/TRBV12-4
d_call: NA
cdr3_nt: TGTGCCAGCAGTTATAGACAGTTACAAGAGACCCAGTACTTC
cdr3_aa: CASSYRQLQETQYF

j_call: TRBJ2-7
clone_size: NA
v_call: TRBV20-1
d_call: TRBD1
cdr3_nt: TGCAGTGCTCCCGACCGGGACAGGGGGCGGGTGGGCTACGAGCAGTACTTC
cdr3_aa: CSAPDRDRGRVGYEQYF

j_call: TRBJ1-2
clone_size: NA
v_call: TRBV29-1
d_call: TRBD1
cdr3_nt: TGCAGCGTTGAACCAGACAGGGGGCCGTATGGCTACACCTTC
cdr3_aa: CSVEPDRGPYGYTF

j_call: TRBJ1-1
clone_size: NA
v_call: TRBV19
d_call: NA
cdr3_nt: TGTGCCAGTAGTATCGCGGGTGTCACTGAAGCTTTCTTT
cdr3_aa: CASSIAGVTEAFF

j_call: TRBJ2-3
clone_size: NA
v_call: TRBV28
d_call: TRBD1
cdr3_nt: TGTGCCAGCAGTTATGGACAGGGGAGTTCAGATACGCAGTATTTT
cdr3_aa: CASSYGQGSSDTQYF

j_call: TRBJ1-2
clone_size: NA
v_call: TRBV2
d_call: NA
cdr3_nt: TGTGCCAGCAGTGCGCAGGAGCCCTATGGCTACACCTTC
cdr3_aa: CASSAQEPYGYTF

j_call: TRBJ2-5
clone_size: NA
v_call: TRBV5-1
d_call: TRBD2
cdr3_nt: TGCGCCAGCAGCGACGGGACTAGCGGGGGAGAGTACCAAGAGACCCAGTACTTC
cdr3_aa: CASSDGTSGGEYQETQYF

j_call: TRBJ2-1
clone_size: NA
v_call: TRBV10-2
d_call: TRBD2
cdr3_nt: TGCGCCAGCAGTGATGTACTAGCGGGGGGATATGAGCAGTTCTTC
cdr3_aa: CASSDVLAGGYEQFF

j_call: TRBJ2-7
clone_size: NA
v_call: TRBV27
d_call: TRBD1
cdr3_nt: TGTGCCAGCAGTTCGGGACAGGGGGTTAGGGAGCAGTACTTC
cdr3_aa: CASSSGQGVREQYF

j_call: TRBJ2-5
clone_size: NA
v_call: TRBV7-9
d_call: TRBD1
cdr3_nt: TGTGCCAGCAGCTCCCCTACGACAGGGGAAGAGACCCAGTACTTC
cdr3_aa: CASSSPTTGEETQYF

j_call: TRBJ1-2
clone_size: NA
v_call: TRBV5-1
d_call: NA
cdr3_nt: TGCGCCAGCAGCTTGGGAGAGGACTATGGCTACACCTTC
cdr3_aa: CASSLGEDYGYTF

j_call: TRBJ1-1
clone_size: few
v_call: TRBV7-9
d_call: NA
cdr3_nt: TGTGCCAGCAGTTTGGGACGGGGGAACACTGAAGCTTTCTTT
cdr3_aa: CASSLGRGNTEAFF

j_call: TRBJ1-2
clone_size: NA
v_call: TRBV7-2
d_call: TRBD1
cdr3_nt: TGTGCCAGCAGCTTAGCGTTGGGGACAGGGGGAGATGGCTACACCTTC
cdr3_aa: CASSLALGTGGDGYTF

j_call: TRBJ2-3
clone_size: NA
v_call: TRBV7-8
d_call: TRBD1
cdr3_nt: TGTGCCAGCAGCTTAGCATCAAGGGACAGGAAAAAGTATTTT
cdr3_aa: CASSLASRDRKKYF

j_call: TRBJ2-3
clone_size: NA
v_call: TRBV15
d_call: NA
cdr3_nt: TGTGCCACCCAGGGGGGCGGAACAGATACGCAGTATTTT
cdr3_aa: CATQGGGTDTQYF

j_call: TRBJ2-2
clone_size: once
v_call: TRBV7-2
d_call: TRBD1
cdr3_nt: TGTGCCAGCAGCTTTTCAAGGACAGGGGCGCCCACCGGGGAGCTGTTTTTT
cdr3_aa: CASSFSRTGAPTGELFF

j_call: TRBJ2-1
clone_size: NA
v_call: TRBV20-1
d_call: NA
cdr3_nt: TGCAGTGGGGCGAGCGGCTCCTACAATGAGCAGTTCTTC
cdr3_aa: CSGASGSYNEQFF

j_call: TRBJ2-3
clone_size: NA
v_call: TRBV6-5
d_call: TRBD2
cdr3_nt: TGTGCCAGCAGTTACGGGGGGACTAGCGGATCGACAGATACGCAGTATTTT
cdr3_aa: CASSYGGTSGSTDTQYF

j_call: TRBJ1-1
clone_size: NA
v_call: TRBV29-1
d_call: NA
cdr3_nt: TGCAGCGTTGCCGGGGGGACAATACCGATTAACACTGAAGCTTTCTTT
cdr3_aa: CSVAGGTIPINTEAFF

j_call: TRBJ1-1
clone_size: NA
v_call: TRBV4-1
d_call: NA
cdr3_nt: TGCGCCAGCAGCAGGGGGGCTGATCTCGAAGCTTTCTTT
cdr3_aa: CASSRGADLEAFF

j_call: TRBJ2-7
clone_size: NA
v_call: TRBV6-5
d_call: NA
cdr3_nt: TGTGCCAGCAGGACACCCTCCTACGAGCAGTACTTC
cdr3_aa: CASRTPSYEQYF

j_call: TRBJ2-7
clone_size: NA
v_call: TRBV11-2
d_call: TRBD2
cdr3_nt: TGTGCCAGCAGCGTCTCTAGCGGGACCTACGAGCAGTACTTC
cdr3_aa: CASSVSSGTYEQYF

j_call: TRBJ2-7
clone_size: NA
v_call: TRBV5-4
d_call: TRBD2
cdr3_nt: TGTGCCAGCAGCTCCGCCTTTAGCGGGGACTACGAGCAGTACTTC
cdr3_aa: CASSSAFSGDYEQYF

j_call: TRBJ2-5
clone_size: NA
v_call: TRBV7-7
d_call: TRBD2
cdr3_nt: TGTGCCAGCAGCTTACGCGGGGGGGCCGAAGAGACCCAGTACTTC
cdr3_aa: CASSLRGGAEETQYF

j_call: TRBJ2-7
clone_size: once
v_call: TRBV6-5
d_call: NA
cdr3_nt: TGTGCCAGCAGTTACACGGCCGTACAGGACTCCTACGAGCAGTACTTC
cdr3_aa: CASSYTAVQDSYEQYF

j_call: TRBJ2-1
clone_size: NA
v_call: TRBV5-8
d_call: TRBD2
cdr3_nt: TGTGCCAGCAGCTTGATAGCGGGAATTGGTGAGCAGTTCTTC
cdr3_aa: CASSLIAGIGEQFF

j_call: TRBJ2-7
clone_size: NA
v_call: TRBV4-2
d_call: TRBD2
cdr3_nt: TGTGCCAGCAGCCAAGAACCCCTTAGCGGGGCTGGGGAGCAGTACTTC
cdr3_aa: CASSQEPLSGAGEQYF

j_call: TRBJ2-7
clone_size: NA
v_call: TRBV27
d_call: TRBD2
cdr3_nt: TGTGCCAGCAGTTTAACATTCGGCGCTAGCGGGGGGGCGTACGAGCAGTACTTC
cdr3_aa: CASSLTFGASGGAYEQYF

j_call: TRBJ2-6
clone_size: NA
v_call: TRBV29-1
d_call: NA
cdr3_nt: TGCAGCGCCTATTCTGGGGCCAACGTCCTGACTTTC
cdr3_aa: CSAYSGANVLTF

j_call: TRBJ1-1
clone_size: NA
v_call: TRBV2
d_call: NA
cdr3_nt: TGTGCCAGCAGTAACAGGGAACACACTGAAGCTTTCTTT
cdr3_aa: CASSNREHTEAFF

j_call: TRBJ1-5
clone_size: NA
v_call: TRBV28
d_call: TRBD1
cdr3_nt: TGTGCCAGCAGTTGGATAACAGGGGCTGTCAATCAGCCCCAGCATTTT
cdr3_aa: CASSWITGAVNQPQHF